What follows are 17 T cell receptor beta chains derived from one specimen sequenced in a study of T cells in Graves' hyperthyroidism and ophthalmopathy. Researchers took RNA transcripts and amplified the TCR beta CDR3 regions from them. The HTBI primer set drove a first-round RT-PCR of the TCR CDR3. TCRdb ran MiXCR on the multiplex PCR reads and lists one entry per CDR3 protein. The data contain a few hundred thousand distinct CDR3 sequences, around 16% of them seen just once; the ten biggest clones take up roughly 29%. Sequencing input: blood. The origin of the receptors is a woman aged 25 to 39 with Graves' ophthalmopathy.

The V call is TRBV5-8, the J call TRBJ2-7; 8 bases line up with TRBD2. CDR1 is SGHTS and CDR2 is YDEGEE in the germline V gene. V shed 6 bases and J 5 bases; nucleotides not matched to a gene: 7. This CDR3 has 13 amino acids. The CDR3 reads CASTIPGGDEQYF. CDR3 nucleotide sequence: TGTGCCAGCACCATCCCGGGGGGGGACGAGCAGTACTTC.

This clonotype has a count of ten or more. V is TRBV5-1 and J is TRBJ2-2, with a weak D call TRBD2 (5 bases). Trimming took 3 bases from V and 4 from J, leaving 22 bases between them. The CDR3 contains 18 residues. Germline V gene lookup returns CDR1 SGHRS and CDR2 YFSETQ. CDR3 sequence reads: CASSSPSGSARLTGELFF. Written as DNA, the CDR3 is TGCGCCAGCAGCTCTCCCTCGGGTAGCGCTCGACTCACCGGGGAGCTGTTTTTT. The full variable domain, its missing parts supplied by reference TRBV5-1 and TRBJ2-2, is KAGVTQTPRYLIKTRGQQVTLSCSPISGHRSVSWYQQTPGQGLQFLFEYFSETQRNKGNFPGRFSGRQFSNSRSEMNVSTLELGDSALYLCASSSPSGSARLTGELFFGEGSRLTVL.

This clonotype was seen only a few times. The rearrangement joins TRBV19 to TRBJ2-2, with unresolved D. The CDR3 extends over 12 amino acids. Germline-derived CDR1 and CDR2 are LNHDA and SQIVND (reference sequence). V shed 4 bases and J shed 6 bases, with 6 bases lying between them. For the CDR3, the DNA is TGTGCCAGTAGTAGCCGGCCCGGGGAGCTGTTTTTT. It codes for CASSSRPGELFF.

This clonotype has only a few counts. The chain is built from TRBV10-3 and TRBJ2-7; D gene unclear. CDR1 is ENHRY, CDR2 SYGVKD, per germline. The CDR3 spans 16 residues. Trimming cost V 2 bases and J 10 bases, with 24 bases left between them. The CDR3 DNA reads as TGTGCCATCAGTGAGGAGTGGAACACTGCCCTACGAGAACAGTACTTC. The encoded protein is CAISEEWNTALREQYF.

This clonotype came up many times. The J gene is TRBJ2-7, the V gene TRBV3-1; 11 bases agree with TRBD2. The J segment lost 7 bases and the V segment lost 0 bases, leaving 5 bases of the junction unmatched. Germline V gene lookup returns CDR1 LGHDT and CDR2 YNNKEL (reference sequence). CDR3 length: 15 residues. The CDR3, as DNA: TGTGCCAGCAGCCAAGATTTACTAGCGGGAGCTGAGCAGTACTTC. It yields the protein CASSQDLLAGAEQYF.

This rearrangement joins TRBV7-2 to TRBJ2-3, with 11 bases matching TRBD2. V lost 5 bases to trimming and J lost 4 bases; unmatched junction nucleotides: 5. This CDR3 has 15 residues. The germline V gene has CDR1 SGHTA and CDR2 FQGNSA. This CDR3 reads CASSPGTSGSDTQYF. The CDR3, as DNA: TGTGCCAGCAGCCCGGGGACTAGCGGTTCAGATACGCAGTATTTT. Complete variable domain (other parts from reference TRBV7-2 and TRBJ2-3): GAGVSQSPSNKVTEKGKDVELRCDPISGHTALYWYRQSLGQGLEFLIYFQGNSAPDKSGLPSDRFSAERTGGSVSTLTIQRTQQEDSAVYLCASSPGTSGSDTQYFGPGTRLTVL.

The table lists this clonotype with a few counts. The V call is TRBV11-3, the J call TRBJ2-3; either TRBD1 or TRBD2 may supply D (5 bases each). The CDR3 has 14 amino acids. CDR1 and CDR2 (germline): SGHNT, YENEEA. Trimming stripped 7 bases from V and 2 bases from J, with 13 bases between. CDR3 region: CASKAGALTDTQYF. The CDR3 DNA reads TGTGCCAGCAAGGCCGGGGCACTCACAGATACGCAGTATTTT.

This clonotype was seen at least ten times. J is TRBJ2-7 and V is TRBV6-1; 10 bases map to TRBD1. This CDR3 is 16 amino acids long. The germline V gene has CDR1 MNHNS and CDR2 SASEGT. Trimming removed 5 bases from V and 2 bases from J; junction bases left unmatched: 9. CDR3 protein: CASSTRDRGRAYEQYF. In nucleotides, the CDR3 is TGTGCCAGCAGTACCCGGGACAGGGGAAGGGCCTACGAGCAGTACTTC.

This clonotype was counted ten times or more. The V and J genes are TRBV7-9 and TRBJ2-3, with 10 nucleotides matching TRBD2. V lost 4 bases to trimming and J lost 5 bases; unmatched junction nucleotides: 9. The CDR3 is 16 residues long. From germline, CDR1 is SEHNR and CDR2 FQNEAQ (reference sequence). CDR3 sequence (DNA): TGTGCCAGCAGCTCGCAGCTAGCGGGAGTCGGAGATACGCAGTATTTT. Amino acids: CASSSQLAGVGDTQYF. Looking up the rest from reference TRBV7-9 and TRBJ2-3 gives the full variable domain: DTGVSQNPRHKITKRGQNVTFRCDPISEHNRLYWYRQTLGQGPEFLTYFQNEAQLEKSRLLSDRFSAERPKGSFSTLEIQRTEQGDSAMYLCASSSQLAGVGDTQYFGPGTRLTVL.

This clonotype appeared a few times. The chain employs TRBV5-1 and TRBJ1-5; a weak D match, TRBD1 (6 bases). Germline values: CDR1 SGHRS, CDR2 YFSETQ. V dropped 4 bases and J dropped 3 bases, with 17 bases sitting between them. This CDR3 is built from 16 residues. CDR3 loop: CASSPSGGAINQPQHF. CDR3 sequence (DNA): TGCGCCAGCAGCCCGTCGGGGGGGGCTATCAATCAGCCCCAGCATTTT. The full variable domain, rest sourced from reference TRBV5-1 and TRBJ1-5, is KAGVTQTPRYLIKTRGQQVTLSCSPISGHRSVSWYQQTPGQGLQFLFEYFSETQRNKGNFPGRFSGRQFSNSRSEMNVSTLELGDSALYLCASSPSGGAINQPQHFGDGTRLSIL.

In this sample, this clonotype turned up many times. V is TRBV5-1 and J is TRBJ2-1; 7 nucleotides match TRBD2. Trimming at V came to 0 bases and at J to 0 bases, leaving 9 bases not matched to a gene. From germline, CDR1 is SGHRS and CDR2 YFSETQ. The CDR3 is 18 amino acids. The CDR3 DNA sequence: TGCGCCAGCAGCTTGGGTCCTAGCGGACCGAGCTCCTACAATGAGCAGTTCTTC. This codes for CASSLGPSGPSSYNEQFF.

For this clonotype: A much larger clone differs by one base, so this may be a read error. This CDR3 is CSAKTRNTGEVASNQPQHF. CDR3 DNA: TGCAGTGCCAAAACCCGAAATACAGGGGAGGTTGCGAGCAATCAGCCCCAGCATTTT. The rearrangement joins TRBV20-1 to TRBJ1-5; the match to TRBD1 covers 7 bases. CDR3 length: 19 residues. V lost 6 bases, J lost 1 base, and 21 bases stayed unmatched. The germline V gene encodes CDR1 DFQATT and CDR2 SNEGSKA (reference sequence).

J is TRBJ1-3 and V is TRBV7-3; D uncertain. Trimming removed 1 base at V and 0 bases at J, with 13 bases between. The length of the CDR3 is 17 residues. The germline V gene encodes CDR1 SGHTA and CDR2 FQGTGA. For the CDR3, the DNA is TGTGCCAGCAGCTTAATGAGACCTACACCCTCTGGAAACACCATATATTTT. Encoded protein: CASSLMRPTPSGNTIYF.

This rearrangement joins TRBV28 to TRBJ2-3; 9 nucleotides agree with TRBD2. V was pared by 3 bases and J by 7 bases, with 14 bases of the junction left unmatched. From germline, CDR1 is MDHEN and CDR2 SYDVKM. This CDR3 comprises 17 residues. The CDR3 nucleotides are TGTGCCAGCAGTTTCGCCTTAGGGCGGGAGGGCCCTTATACGCAGTATTTT. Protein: CASSFALGREGPYTQYF.

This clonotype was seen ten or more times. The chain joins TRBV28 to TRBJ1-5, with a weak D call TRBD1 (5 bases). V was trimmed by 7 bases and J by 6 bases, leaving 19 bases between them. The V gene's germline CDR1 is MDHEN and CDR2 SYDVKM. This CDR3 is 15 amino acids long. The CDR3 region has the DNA TGTGCCAGCAACGCCCATAGGGGATCTGTTCAGCCCCAGCATTTT. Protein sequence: CASNAHRGSVQPQHF.

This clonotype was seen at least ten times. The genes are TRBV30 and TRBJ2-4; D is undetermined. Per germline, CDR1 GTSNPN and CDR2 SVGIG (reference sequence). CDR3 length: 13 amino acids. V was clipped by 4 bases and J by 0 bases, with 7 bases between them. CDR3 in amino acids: CAWKLLAKNIQYF. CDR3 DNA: TGTGCCTGGAAGTTGTTAGCCAAAAACATTCAGTACTTC.

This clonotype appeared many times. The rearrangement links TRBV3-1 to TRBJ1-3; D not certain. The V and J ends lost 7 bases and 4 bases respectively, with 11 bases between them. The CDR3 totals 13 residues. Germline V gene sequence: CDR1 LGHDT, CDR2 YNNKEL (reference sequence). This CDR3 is CASTLGGGNTIYF. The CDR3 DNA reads TGTGCCAGCACCCTCGGCGGCGGAAACACCATATATTTT.